Following are 11 T cell receptor beta chains from one sample sequenced in a study of OX40 agonist ivuxolimab in advanced cancers. Assay: immunoSEQ multiplex PCR; the TCRdb copy retains only in-frame clones and omits some. The sample holds around 67,000 clones, 88% seen once. This sample comprised CD4+ or CD8+ T cells sorted from blood, obtained in a trial of the OX40 agonist ivuxolimab. The receptors derive from an adult with an advanced solid tumor such as melanoma, head and neck, liver or kidney cancer.

The chain is built from TRBV18 and TRBJ1-2, with D tentatively TRBD1 (5 bases). V gave up 3 bases and J gave up 4 bases, with 18 bases separating them. Germline values: CDR1 KGHSH, CDR2 LQKENI. This CDR3 region has 16 residues. The DNA of the CDR3 is TGTGCCAGCTCACCTGGAACCTACTTAGGGGTCTATGGCTACACCTTC. This sequence encodes CASSPGTYLGVYGYTF.

J is TRBJ2-7 and V is TRBV5-5; no definite D call. The CDR3 is 15 amino acids. Trimming cost V 0 bases and J 5 bases, with 15 bases left between them. Germline V CDR1 and CDR2: SGHKS, YYEKEE (reference sequence). As DNA, the CDR3 is TGTGCCAGCAGCTTGGATAGCACAAGTTGGGACGAGCAGTACTTC. Translated: CASSLDSTSWDEQYF.

This sequence joins TRBV6-1 and TRBJ2-2; the D gene is possibly TRBD1 (6 bases). Germline V CDR1 and CDR2: MNHNS, SASEGT. This CDR3 spans 14 amino acids. The V end was cut by 7 bases, the J end by 5 bases, with 14 bases between. The CDR3 bases are TGTGCCAGCACGCAGGGGCATTGGACCGGGGAGCTGTTTTTT. Its protein is CASTQGHWTGELFF.

J is TRBJ1-1 and V is TRBV4-3; 8 bases align to TRBD1. Trimming cost V 4 bases and J 3 bases; bases outside gene matches: 4. Germline V lookup: CDR1 LGHNA, CDR2 YSLEER. The CDR3 length is 14 residues. CDR3 in DNA: TGCGCCAGCAGCCGTCTGGACAGGGACACTGAAGCTTTCTTT. It encodes CASSRLDRDTEAFF.

The chain uses TRBV28 and TRBJ2-3, with D perhaps TRBD1 or TRBD2 (5 bases each). Germline V gives CDR1 MDHEN, CDR2 SYDVKM. V gave up 3 bases and J gave up 2 bases, with 9 bases separating them. This CDR3 region has 14 residues. This CDR3 reads CASSFGGFTDTQYF. The CDR3 DNA reads TGTGCCAGCAGTTTTGGGGGTTTCACAGATACGCAGTATTTT.

The chain joins TRBV19 to TRBJ2-1; 13 bases are a match to TRBD2. J gave up 9 bases and V 1 base, and 6 bases lay outside the gene matches. There are 16 residues in the CDR3. The germline gives CDR1 LNHDA, CDR2 SQIVND (reference sequence). The CDR3 DNA follows: TGTGCCAGTAGTATAGCATCACTAGCGGGAGGGGTTGAGCAGTTCTTC. This sequence encodes CASSIASLAGGVEQFF.

The chain is built from TRBV28 and TRBJ1-1; 7 bases are a match to TRBD1. The CDR3 totals 13 residues. V lost 1 base to trimming and J lost 6 bases; unmatched junction nucleotides: 2. Germline V gene data show CDR1 as MDHEN and CDR2 as SYDVKM. The CDR3 bases are TGTGCCAGCAGTTTATACGACAGGGCTGAAGCTTTCTTT. Amino acids: CASSLYDRAEAFF.

The sample holds a few counts of this clone. CDR3 residues: CASKAAAREQYF. CDR3 in DNA: TGTGCCAGCAAAGCGGCCGCCCGCGAGCAGTACTTC. This chain joins TRBV28 and TRBJ2-7, with D perhaps matching TRBD2 (5 bases). There are 12 residues in the CDR3. Germline assignment: CDR1 MDHEN and CDR2 SYDVKM. Trimming removed 7 bases at V and 6 bases at J, with 13 bases between.

The V gene is TRBV4-1, the J gene TRBJ1-2; D might be TRBD1 (6 bases). Per germline, CDR1 MGHRA and CDR2 YSYEKL. V was clipped by 6 bases and J by 8 bases, with 22 bases between them. The CDR3 totals 15 residues. The CDR3 here is CASSPRYWGLEGYTF. The DNA for the CDR3 is TGCGCCAGCAGTCCAAGATACTGGGGGCTCGAGGGCTACACCTTC.

In regard to this clone: An end of the junction differs from the germline gene, which may be a read error. This chain connects TRBV7-7 to TRBJ2-5, with D unresolved. The germline CDR1 and CDR2 sequences are SSHAT and FNYEAQ (reference sequence). This CDR3 contains 13 residues. The CDR3, as DNA: TGTGCTAGCAGCTTCTTGGGTGGAGAGACCCAGTACTTC. It codes for CASSFLGGETQYF.

This sequence joins TRBV20-1 and TRBJ2-1, with D unclear. Germline CDR1 DFQATT, CDR2 SNEGSKA (reference sequence). The CDR3 length is 11 residues. Here the CDR3 DNA reads TGCAGCGCCGTGAGGATGGATGAGCAGTTCTTC. Translated, it gives CSAVRMDEQFF.